A selection of T cell receptor beta chains follows, all from one sample in a study of T cell responses to AZD1222 COVID-19 vaccine. The protocol was immunoSEQ multiplex PCR, while the TCRdb copy is restricted to in-frame clones and leaves out a portion. Among approximately 120,000 clones, around 90% were seen once, and the ten largest hold 4.5% to 7%. Source: peripheral blood, taken 28 days after the second AZD1222 dose. Receptor source: an adult who received the AZD1222 COVID-19 vaccine. The CDR3 runs from the conserved cysteine through the conserved F or W. The D gene is left open where the match is weak. Some rows have no size entry. The others give once, few or many, or a class for an expanded clone.

TRBV28	.	TRBD2	TRBJ2-5	TGTGCCAGCAGCTTTGGACTAGCGGGGGGCCCGTCGGTCCAAGAGACCCAGTACTTC	CASSFGLAGGPSVQETQYF
TRBV5-1	.	.	TRBJ2-7	TGCGCCAGCAGCTTGACCCAGACAGGGAGGGGCTACGAGCAGTACTTC	CASSLTQTGRGYEQYF
TRBV30	.	TRBD1	TRBJ1-5	TGTGCCTGGAGCCCCGGACAGGTGGTTCAGCCCCAGCATTTT	CAWSPGQVVQPQHF
TRBV3-1/TRBV3-2	.	.	TRBJ1-5	TGTGCCAGCAGCCAAGATCGGAAGGGACAGCCCCAGCATTTT	CASSQDRKGQPQHF
TRBV6-5	.	TRBD1	TRBJ1-2	TGTGCCAGCAGGGGAACAGGGGTCGGTGGCTACACCTTC	CASRGTGVGGYTF
TRBV5-1	.	TRBD2	TRBJ2-7	TGCGCCAGCAGCCCGCTAGCGGGTTATGACTACGAGCAGTACTTC	CASSPLAGYDYEQYF
TRBV30	.	.	TRBJ1-4	TGTGCCTGCCCAATTGGGGGGGCAACTAATGAAAAACTGTTTTTT	CACPIGGATNEKLFF
TRBV5-4	once	TRBD1	TRBJ1-2	TGTGCCAGCAGCGTCACAGGGGCGGATGGCTACACCTTC	CASSVTGADGYTF
TRBV5-1	.	.	TRBJ1-3	TGCGCCAGCAGCTTACAGGGCTCTGGAAACACCATATATTTT	CASSLQGSGNTIYF
TRBV2	.	TRBD1	TRBJ1-1	TGTGCCAGCAGTGTTGGACAGGAGATTGAAGCTTTCTTT	CASSVGQEIEAFF
TRBV7-9	.	.	TRBJ1-2	TGTGCCAGCAGCTTTGGGGAGGAGTATGGCTACACCTTC	CASSFGEEYGYTF
TRBV18	.	TRBD2	TRBJ2-3	TGTGCCAGCTCACTTACTCTAGCGGGAGCTGGCACAGATACGCAGTATTTT	CASSLTLAGAGTDTQYF
TRBV5-1	.	.	TRBJ2-3	TGCGCCAGCAGCTTGATTGAGGGTGGAACAGATACGCAGTATTTT	CASSLIEGGTDTQYF
TRBV19	.	TRBD2	TRBJ2-1	TGTGCCAGTAGTATAGATGTTCTAGCGGGGACTTACAATGAGCAGTTCTTC	CASSIDVLAGTYNEQFF
TRBV5-1	once	.	TRBJ2-5	TGCGCCAGCAGCTTGGCTAGTCAACAAGAGACCCAGTACTTC	CASSLASQQETQYF
TRBV7-2	.	TRBD2	TRBJ2-5	TGTGCCAGCAGCTTAGCAACTAGCGGGGGACAAGAGACCCAGTACTTC	CASSLATSGGQETQYF
TRBV10-3	few	.	TRBJ1-5	TGTGCCATCAGTGAAAGCAATCAGCCCCAGCATTTT	CAISESNQPQHF
TRBV5-4	.	.	TRBJ1-1	TGTGCCAGCAGCTTGGAGAAGACTGAAGCTTTCTTT	CASSLEKTEAFF
TRBV2	.	.	TRBJ2-6	TGTGCCAGCAGTGGGGACCGATCTGGGGCCAACGTCCTGACTTTC	CASSGDRSGANVLTF
TRBV12-3/TRBV12-4	.	.	TRBJ1-2	TGTGCCAGCAGATCACAGGGTATCTATGGCTACACCTTC	CASRSQGIYGYTF
TRBV11-3	once	.	TRBJ1-4	TGTGCCAGCAGCCCCGGCCGGGGTGAAAAACTGTTTTTT	CASSPGRGEKLFF
TRBV19	.	.	TRBJ2-3	TGTGCCAGTAGTGCCCCCGCGTACACAGATACGCAGTATTTT	CASSAPAYTDTQYF
TRBV5-1	.	TRBD1	TRBJ1-2	TGCGCCAGCAGCTTGGTTCTGGGACAGACGTATGGCTACACCTTC	CASSLVLGQTYGYTF
TRBV19	.	TRBD2	TRBJ2-1	TGTGCCACTAGACTAGCGGGAAATTCCTACAATGAGCAGTTCTTC	CATRLAGNSYNEQFF
TRBV5-1	.	.	TRBJ2-1	TGCGCCAGCAGCCCTCCTGGCCCGGGGAATGAGCAGTTCTTC	CASSPPGPGNEQFF
TRBV12-3/TRBV12-4	once	.	TRBJ1-6	TGTGCCAGCAGTTTGGGGAGTGGATCACCCCTCCACTTT	CASSLGSGSPLHF
TRBV27	.	TRBD1	TRBJ1-2	TGTGCCAGCAGGGAGGCCGGGACAGGTCTCTATGGCTACACCTTC	CASREAGTGLYGYTF
TRBV6-2/TRBV6-3	once	.	TRBJ2-1	TGTGCCAGCAGTTACCCCACGGATGAGCAGTTCTTC	CASSYPTDEQFF
TRBV7-9	.	.	TRBJ1-4	TGTGCCAGCAGCGCGTTCCAGGGGTGGCTGTTTTTT	CASSAFQGWLFF
TRBV30	.	.	TRBJ1-1	TGTGCCTGGAGGAGGGACCCCAACACTGAAGCTTTCTTT	CAWRRDPNTEAFF
TRBV7-2	.	TRBD2	TRBJ2-5	TGTGCCAGCAGCTTAGATCGGATGGGACTAGGTGGAGTGGAGACCCAGTACTTC	CASSLDRMGLGGVETQYF
TRBV29-1	.	TRBD2	TRBJ2-1	TGCAGCGTTGAAGAGGGACTAGCCCTCCTCAGTGAGCAGTTCTTC	CSVEEGLALLSEQFF
TRBV7-8	.	.	TRBJ2-1	TGTGCCAGCAGCTTAGAGGGGAATGAGCAGTTCTTC	CASSLEGNEQFF
TRBV19	many	TRBD1	TRBJ1-1	TGTGCCAGTAGTACCAGTGACAGGGGAGACACTGAAGCTTTCTTT	CASSTSDRGDTEAFF
TRBV5-5	.	.	TRBJ2-7	TGTGCCAGCAGCCCCGGACTATTCTACGAGCAGTACTTC	CASSPGLFYEQYF
TRBV6-1	.	.	TRBJ1-2	TGTGCCAGCAGTGAAGCAGGGAATCCAGGGGCCCTTGGCTACACCTTC	CASSEAGNPGALGYTF
TRBV16	.	.	TRBJ2-5	TGTGCCAGCAGCCAATCTAGGGGAGGACAAGAGACCCAGTACTTC	CASSQSRGGQETQYF
TRBV2	few	TRBD1	TRBJ1-2	TGTGCCAGCAGTCCGGGACAGTTTTATGGCTACACCTTC	CASSPGQFYGYTF
TRBV2	.	.	TRBJ1-4	TGTGCCGCGGCAGGGGAAACTAATGAAAAACTGTTTTTT	CAAAGETNEKLFF
TRBV5-6	.	.	TRBJ1-3	TGTGCCAGCAGCTTGGGGACGGCAGGAAACACCATATATTTT	CASSLGTAGNTIYF
TRBV10-3	.	.	TRBJ1-1	TGTGCCATCAGTGAGGGTGAAAGCTCTCCTTTCTTT	CAISEGESSPFF
TRBV3-1/TRBV3-2	few	.	TRBJ2-7	TGTGCCAGCAGCCACCCCTCAGGCTACGAGCAGTACTTC	CASSHPSGYEQYF
TRBV27	.	.	TRBJ1-6	TGTGCCAGCAGTTTCGAAGGTAATTCACCCCTCCACTTT	CASSFEGNSPLHF
TRBV5-1	.	.	TRBJ1-3	TGCGCCAGCACGTCCTCTGGAAACACCATATATTTT	CASTSSGNTIYF
TRBV6-2/TRBV6-3	once	TRBD1	TRBJ2-7	TGTGCCAGCAGTTACAACCCACAGGGGGGTAACTCCTACGAGCAGTACTTC	CASSYNPQGGNSYEQYF
TRBV4-1	.	TRBD2	TRBJ2-5	TGCGCCAGCAGCCAAGAGGGTAGCGGGGGGCGAGAGACCCAGTACTTC	CASSQEGSGGRETQYF
TRBV29-1	.	TRBD2	TRBJ2-7	TGCAGCGTTAATGGGGGGGACGAGCAGTACTTC	CSVNGGDEQYF
TRBV5-1	.	TRBD1	TRBJ2-1	TGCGCCAGCAGCTTGGGGGGACAGGGGGCAAAGAATGAGCAGTTCTTC	CASSLGGQGAKNEQFF
TRBV5-1	.	.	TRBJ2-3	TGCGCCAGCAGCTCGGCTCATAGCACAGATACGCAGTATTTT	CASSSAHSTDTQYF
TRBV5-4	.	.	TRBJ2-2	TGTGCCAGCAGCTCCCCTTACCCCGGGGAGCTGTTTTTT	CASSSPYPGELFF
TRBV5-1	.	.	TRBJ2-6	TGCGCCAGCAGCTTGGAACAGAGCTCTGGGGCCAACGTCCTGACTTTC	CASSLEQSSGANVLTF
TRBV4-1	.	.	TRBJ1-2	TGCGCCAGCAGCCAGGGACTAAAAAAGCGCTATGGCTACACCTTC	CASSQGLKKRYGYTF
TRBV27	.	.	TRBJ2-5	TGTGCCAGCAGTTTATCGCGCGGTAGCGGTTCCGGGGAGACCCAGTACTTC	CASSLSRGSGSGETQYF
TRBV3-1/TRBV3-2	.	.	TRBJ2-7	TGTGCCAGCAGCCAAGCCCAGGGGCTCTTCTACGAGCAGTACTTC	CASSQAQGLFYEQYF
TRBV5-1	.	TRBD2	TRBJ2-5	TGCGCCAGCAGCTTGGGAGCGGGGCCCTCAGAGACCCAGTACTTC	CASSLGAGPSETQYF